This T cell receptor (beta chain) was sequenced for a study of blood T cell repertoires in COVID-19. Study in general: PBMCs, B-cell-depleted T cells, or T cells provided the cDNA or gDNA that made up the material.

Germline V CDR1 and CDR2: LGHDT, YNNKEL (reference sequence). Trimming left V 4 bases short and J 1 base short, with 10 bases between. This CDR3 has 14 amino acids. Per the authors' pipeline: The assay estimated nucleated cells by amplifying reference gene primers. TCRdb keeps only in-frame clones here, not all; method: immunoSEQ multiplex PCR. V and J calls and clone size are as listed in that table; D and trimming were resolved from the DNA. This sample has about 180,000 clones, with roughly 87% found just once. This clone showed up just a few times. This chain connects TRBV3-1 (or the pseudogene TRBV3-2) to TRBJ1-1; D is unclear. This sequence was found in a woman aged 50 to 60 with acute or convalescent COVID-19. The sample was peripheral blood. The CDR3 region is CASSRGVANTEAFF. DNA for the CDR3: TGTGCCAGCAGCCGAGGCGTAGCGAACACTGAAGCTTTCTTT.